Detailed here is one TCR beta chain. The sample belongs to a study of cytomegalovirus exposure and HLA in healthy donors. Germline loops: CDR1 SGHDN, CDR2 FVKESK. This CDR3 is built from 14 residues. Unmatched junction bases numbered 1, after V lost 4 bases and J lost 0 bases. Primers included in the PCR were 60 Vbeta and 13 Jbeta primers. The table came from immunoSEQ multiplex PCR; TCRdb's copy has only in-frame clones and leaves some out. This sample contains more than 85,000 clones. The chain has TRBV14 and TRBJ2-7; 9 positions agree with TRBD2. This TCR was recovered from a girl aged 10 to 17 in good health and CMV-seropositive. The sequenced material came from PBMCs. The CDR3 coding sequence is TGTGCCAGCAGCCCGGGACTAGCCTCCTACGAGCAGTACTTC. Amino acid sequence: CASSPGLASYEQYF.